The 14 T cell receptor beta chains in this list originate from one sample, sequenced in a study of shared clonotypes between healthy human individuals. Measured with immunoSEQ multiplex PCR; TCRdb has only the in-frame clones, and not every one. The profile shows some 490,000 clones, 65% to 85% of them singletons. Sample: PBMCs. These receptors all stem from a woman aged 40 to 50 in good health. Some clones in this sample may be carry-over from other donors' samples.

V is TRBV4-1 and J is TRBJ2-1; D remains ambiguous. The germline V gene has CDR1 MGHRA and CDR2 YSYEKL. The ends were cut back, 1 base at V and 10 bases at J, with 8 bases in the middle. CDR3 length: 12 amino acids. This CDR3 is CASSQVPAEQFF. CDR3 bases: TGCGCCAGCAGCCAAGTTCCAGCCGAGCAGTTCTTC.

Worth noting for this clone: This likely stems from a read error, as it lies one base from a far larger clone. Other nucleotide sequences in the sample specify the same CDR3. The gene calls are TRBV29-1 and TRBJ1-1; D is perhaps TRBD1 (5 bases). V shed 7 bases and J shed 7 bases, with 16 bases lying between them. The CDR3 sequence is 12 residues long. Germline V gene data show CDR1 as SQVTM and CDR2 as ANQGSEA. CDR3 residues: CSGARGANEAFF. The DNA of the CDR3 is TGCAGCGGAGCGAGAGGGGCCAATGAAGCTTTCTTT.

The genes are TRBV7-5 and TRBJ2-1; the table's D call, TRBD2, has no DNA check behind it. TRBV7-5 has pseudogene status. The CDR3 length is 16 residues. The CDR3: CVRSFPPSGRASEQFF. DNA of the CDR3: TGTGTCAGAAGCTTCCCTCCTAGCGGGAGGGCCAGTGAGCAGTTCTTC.

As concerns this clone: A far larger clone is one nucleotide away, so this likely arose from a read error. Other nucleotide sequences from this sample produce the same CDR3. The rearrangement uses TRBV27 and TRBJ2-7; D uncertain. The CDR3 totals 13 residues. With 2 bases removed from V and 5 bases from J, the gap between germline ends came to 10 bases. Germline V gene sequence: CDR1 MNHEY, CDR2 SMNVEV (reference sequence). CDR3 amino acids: CASSLSPYNEQYF. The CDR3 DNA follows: TGTGCCAGCAGTTTAAGCCCTTACAACGAGCAGTACTTC.

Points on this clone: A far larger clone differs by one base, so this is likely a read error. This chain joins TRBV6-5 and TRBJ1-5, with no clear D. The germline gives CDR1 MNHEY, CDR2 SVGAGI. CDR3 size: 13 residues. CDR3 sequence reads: CASSRVSNRPQHF. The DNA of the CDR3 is TGTGCCAGCAGCAGAGTTAGCAATCGGCCCCAGCATTTT.

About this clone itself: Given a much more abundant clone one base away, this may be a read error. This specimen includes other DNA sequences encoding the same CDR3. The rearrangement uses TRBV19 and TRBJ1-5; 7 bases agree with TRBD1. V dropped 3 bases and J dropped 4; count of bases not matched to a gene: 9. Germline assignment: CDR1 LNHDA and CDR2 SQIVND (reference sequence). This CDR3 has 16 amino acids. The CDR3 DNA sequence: TGTGCCAGTAGTATCTCAGGGACAGCTTATAATCAGCCCCAGCATTTT. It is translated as CASSISGTAYNQPQHF.

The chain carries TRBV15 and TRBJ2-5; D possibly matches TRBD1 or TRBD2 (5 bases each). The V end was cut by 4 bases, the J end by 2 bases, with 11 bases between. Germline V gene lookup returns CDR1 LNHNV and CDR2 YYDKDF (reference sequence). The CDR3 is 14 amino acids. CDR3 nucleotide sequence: TGTGCCACCAGCAACACGGGGCGGCAAGAGACCCAGTACTTC. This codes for CATSNTGRQETQYF.

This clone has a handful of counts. The CDR3 loop reads CASSVSRGLYEQYF. The CDR3 bases are TGTGCCAGCAGCGTTTCCAGGGGGCTCTACGAGCAGTACTTC. V usage is TRBV11-1 and J usage is TRBJ2-7; 8 bases agree with TRBD1. The CDR3 length is 14 residues. Germline CDR1 reads SGHAT; CDR2 reads FQDESV (reference sequence). Trimming cost V 5 bases and J 3 bases; bases outside gene matches: 6. The full variable domain, rest sourced from reference TRBV11-1 and TRBJ2-7, is EAEVAQSPRYKITEKSQAVAFWCDPISGHATLYWYRQILGQGPELLVQFQDESVVDDSQLPKDRFSAERLKGVDSTLKIQPAELGDSAMYLCASSVSRGLYEQYFGPGTRLTVT.

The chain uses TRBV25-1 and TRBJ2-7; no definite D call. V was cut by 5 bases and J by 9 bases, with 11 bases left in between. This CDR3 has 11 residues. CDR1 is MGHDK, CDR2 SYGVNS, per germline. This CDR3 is CASSLAVRQYF. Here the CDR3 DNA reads TGTGCCAGCAGTTTAGCCGTGAGGCAGTACTTC.

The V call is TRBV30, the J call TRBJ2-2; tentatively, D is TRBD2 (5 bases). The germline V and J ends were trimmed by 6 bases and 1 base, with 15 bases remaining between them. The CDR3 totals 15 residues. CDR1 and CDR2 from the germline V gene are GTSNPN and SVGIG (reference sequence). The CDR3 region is CACPHGEGNTGELFF. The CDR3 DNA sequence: TGTGCCTGTCCTCACGGAGAGGGGAACACCGGGGAGCTGTTTTTT.

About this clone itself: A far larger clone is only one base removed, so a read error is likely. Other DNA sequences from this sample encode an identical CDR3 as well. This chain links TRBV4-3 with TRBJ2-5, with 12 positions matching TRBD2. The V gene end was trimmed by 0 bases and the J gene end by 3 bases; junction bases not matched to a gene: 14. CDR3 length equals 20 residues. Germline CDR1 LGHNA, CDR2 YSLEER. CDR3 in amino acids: CASSQDPPGLAGFGKETQYF. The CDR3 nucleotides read TGCGCCAGCAGCCAAGATCCGCCGGGACTAGCGGGTTTTGGTAAAGAGACCCAGTACTTC.

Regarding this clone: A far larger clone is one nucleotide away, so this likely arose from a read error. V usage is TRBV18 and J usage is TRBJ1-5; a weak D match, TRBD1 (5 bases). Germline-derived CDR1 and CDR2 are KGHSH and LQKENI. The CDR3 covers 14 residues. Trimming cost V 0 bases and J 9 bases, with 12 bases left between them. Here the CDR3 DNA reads TGTGCCAGCTCACCACCGGGCAGGGAGGGGCCCCAGCATTTT. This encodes CASSPPGREGPQHF.

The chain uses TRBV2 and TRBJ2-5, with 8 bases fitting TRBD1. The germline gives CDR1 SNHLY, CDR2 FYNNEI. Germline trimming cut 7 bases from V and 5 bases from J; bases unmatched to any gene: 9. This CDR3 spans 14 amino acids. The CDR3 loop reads CASTRTGGLETQYF. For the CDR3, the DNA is TGTGCCAGCACGAGAACAGGGGGTCTTGAGACCCAGTACTTC.

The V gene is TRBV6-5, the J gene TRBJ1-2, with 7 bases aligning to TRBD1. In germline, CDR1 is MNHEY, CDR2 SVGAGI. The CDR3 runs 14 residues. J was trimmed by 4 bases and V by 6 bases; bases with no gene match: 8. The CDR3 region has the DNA TGTGCCAGCAGAAAAAAAGGGACAGTCTATGGCTACACCTTC. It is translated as CASRKKGTVYGYTF.